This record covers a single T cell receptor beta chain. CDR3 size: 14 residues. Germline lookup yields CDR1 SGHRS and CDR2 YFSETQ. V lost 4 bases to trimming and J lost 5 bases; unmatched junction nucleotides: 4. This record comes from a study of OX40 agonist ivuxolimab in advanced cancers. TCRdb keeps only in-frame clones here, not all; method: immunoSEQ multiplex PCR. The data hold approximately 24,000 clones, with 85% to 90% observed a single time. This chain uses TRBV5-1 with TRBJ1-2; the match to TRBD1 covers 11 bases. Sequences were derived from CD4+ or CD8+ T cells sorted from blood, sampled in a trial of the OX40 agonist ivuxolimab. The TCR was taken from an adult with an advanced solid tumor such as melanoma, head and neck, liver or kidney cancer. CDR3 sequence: CASSPGTGGYGYTF. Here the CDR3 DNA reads TGCGCCAGCAGCCCCGGGACAGGGGGTTATGGCTACACCTTC.